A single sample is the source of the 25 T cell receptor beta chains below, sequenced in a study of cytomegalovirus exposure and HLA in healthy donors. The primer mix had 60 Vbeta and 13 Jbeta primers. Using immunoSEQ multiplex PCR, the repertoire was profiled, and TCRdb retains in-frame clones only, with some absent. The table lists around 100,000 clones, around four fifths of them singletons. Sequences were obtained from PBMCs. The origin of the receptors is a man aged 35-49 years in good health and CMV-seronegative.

The CDR3 nucleotides read TGCGCCAGCAGCCCGGGACAGGGGGTGTCTGAAGCTTTCTTT. It translates to CASSPGQGVSEAFF. The chain joins TRBV5-1 to TRBJ1-1; 11 positions agree with TRBD1. Germline V lookup: CDR1 SGHRS, CDR2 YFSETQ. J lost 6 bases, V lost 4 bases, and 5 bases had no gene match. The CDR3 covers 14 residues.

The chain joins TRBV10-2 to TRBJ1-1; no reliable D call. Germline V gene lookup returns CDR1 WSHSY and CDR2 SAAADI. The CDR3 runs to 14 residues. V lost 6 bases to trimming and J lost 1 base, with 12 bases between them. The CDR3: CASRSTQQNTEAFF. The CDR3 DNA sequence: TGCGCCAGCAGGTCGACACAACAGAACACTGAAGCTTTCTTT.

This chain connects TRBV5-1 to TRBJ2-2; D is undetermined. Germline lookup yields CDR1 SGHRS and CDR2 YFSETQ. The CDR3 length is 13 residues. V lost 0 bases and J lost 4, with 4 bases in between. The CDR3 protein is CASSLDGTGELFF. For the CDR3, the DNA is TGCGCCAGCAGCTTGGACGGCACCGGGGAGCTGTTTTTT.

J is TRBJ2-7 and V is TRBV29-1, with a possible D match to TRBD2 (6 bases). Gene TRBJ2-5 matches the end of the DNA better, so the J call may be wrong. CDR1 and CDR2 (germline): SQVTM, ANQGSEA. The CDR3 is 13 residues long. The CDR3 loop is CSVDRDLQETQYF. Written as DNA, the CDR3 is TGCAGCGTAGATCGGGACTTACAAGAGACCCAGTACTTC.

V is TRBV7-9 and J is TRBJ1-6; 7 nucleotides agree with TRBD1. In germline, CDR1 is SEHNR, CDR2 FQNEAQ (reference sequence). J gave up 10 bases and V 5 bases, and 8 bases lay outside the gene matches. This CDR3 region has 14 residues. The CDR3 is CASSLRPGGSPLHF. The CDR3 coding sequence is TGTGCCAGCAGCCTACGGCCAGGGGGATCACCCCTCCACTTT.

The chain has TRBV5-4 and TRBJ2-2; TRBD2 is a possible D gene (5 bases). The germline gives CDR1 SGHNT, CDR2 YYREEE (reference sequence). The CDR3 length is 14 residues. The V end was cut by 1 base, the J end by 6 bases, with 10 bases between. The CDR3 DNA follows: TGTGCCAGCAGCTTGTCGCTGAGGGCCGGGGAGCTGTTTTTT. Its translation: CASSLSLRAGELFF.

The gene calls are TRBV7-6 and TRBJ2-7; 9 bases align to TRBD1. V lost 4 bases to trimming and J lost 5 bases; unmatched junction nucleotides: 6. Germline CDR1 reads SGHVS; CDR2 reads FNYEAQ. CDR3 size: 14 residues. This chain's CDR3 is CASSSGQGFDEQYV. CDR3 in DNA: TGTGCCAGCAGCTCTGGACAGGGGTTCGACGAGCAGTACGTC.

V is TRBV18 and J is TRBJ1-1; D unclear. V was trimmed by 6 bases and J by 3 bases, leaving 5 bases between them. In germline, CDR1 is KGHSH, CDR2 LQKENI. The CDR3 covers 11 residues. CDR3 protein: CASSLYTEAFF. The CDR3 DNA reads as TGTGCCAGCTCGCTATACACTGAAGCTTTCTTT. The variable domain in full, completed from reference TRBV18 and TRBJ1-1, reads NAGVMQNPRHLVRRRGQEARLRCSPMKGHSHVYWYRQLPEEGLKFMVYLQKENIIDESGMPKERFSAEFPKEGPSILRIQQVVRGDSAAYFCASSLYTEAFFGQGTRLTVV.

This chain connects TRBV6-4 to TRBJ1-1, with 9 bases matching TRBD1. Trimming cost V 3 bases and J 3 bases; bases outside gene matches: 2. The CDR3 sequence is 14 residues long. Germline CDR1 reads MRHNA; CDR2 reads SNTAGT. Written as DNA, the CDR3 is TGTGCCAGCAGTGAACGGACAGGGGACACTGAAGCTTTCTTT. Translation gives CASSERTGDTEAFF.

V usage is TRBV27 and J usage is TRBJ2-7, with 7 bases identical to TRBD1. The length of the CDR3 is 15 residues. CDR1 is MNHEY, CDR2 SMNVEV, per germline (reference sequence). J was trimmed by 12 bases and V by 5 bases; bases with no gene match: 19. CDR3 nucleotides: TGTGCCAGCAGTCCAAGGGGGCAGGGTTATATCCCTACGTACGTC. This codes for CASSPRGQGYIPTYV.

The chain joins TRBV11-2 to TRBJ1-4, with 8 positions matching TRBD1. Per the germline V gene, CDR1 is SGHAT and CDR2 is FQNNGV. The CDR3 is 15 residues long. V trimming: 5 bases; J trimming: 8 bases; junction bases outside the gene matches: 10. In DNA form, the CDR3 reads TGTGCCAGCAGCCGTGATCAGGGGGCCTGGGAAAAACTGTTTTTT. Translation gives CASSRDQGAWEKLFF.

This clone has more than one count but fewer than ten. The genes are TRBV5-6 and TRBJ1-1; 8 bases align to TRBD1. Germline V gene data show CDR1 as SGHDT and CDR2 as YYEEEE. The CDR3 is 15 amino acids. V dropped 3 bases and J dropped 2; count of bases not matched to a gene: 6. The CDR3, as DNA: TGTGCCAGCAGCTCCGCTACAGGGGGAAACACTGAAGCTTTCTTT. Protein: CASSSATGGNTEAFF.

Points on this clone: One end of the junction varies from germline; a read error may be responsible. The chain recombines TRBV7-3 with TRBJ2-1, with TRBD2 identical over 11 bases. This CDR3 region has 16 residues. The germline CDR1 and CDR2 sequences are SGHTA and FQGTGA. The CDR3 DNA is TGTTCCAGCAGCTTAACGGGTAGCGGGGGGGTATATGAGCAGTTCTTC. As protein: CSSSLTGSGGVYEQFF.

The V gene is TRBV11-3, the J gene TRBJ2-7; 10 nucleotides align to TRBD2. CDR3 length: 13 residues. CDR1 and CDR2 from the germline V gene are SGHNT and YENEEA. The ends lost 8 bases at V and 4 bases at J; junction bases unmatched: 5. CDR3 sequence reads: CASGLAEGYEQYF. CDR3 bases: TGTGCCAGCGGACTAGCGGAGGGGTACGAGCAGTACTTC.

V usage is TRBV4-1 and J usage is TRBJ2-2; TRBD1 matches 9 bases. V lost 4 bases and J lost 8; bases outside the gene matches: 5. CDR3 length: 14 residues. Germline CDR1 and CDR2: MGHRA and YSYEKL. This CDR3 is CASSPDRGGGELFF. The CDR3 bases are TGCGCCAGCAGCCCGGACAGGGGAGGTGGGGAGCTGTTTTTT.

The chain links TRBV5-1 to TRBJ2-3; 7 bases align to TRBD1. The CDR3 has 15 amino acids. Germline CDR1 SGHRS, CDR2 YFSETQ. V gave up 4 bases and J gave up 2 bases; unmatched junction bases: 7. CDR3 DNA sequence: TGCGCCAGCAGCCGTACGACAGGGATCACAGATACGCAGTATTTT. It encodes CASSRTTGITDTQYF.

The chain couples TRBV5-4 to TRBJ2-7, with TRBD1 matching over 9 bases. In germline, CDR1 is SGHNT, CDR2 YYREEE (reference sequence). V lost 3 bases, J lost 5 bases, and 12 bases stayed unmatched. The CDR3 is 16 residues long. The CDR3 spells CASSWSRDRVIHEQYV. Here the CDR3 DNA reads TGTGCCAGCAGCTGGAGCCGGGACAGGGTAATACACGAGCAGTACGTC.

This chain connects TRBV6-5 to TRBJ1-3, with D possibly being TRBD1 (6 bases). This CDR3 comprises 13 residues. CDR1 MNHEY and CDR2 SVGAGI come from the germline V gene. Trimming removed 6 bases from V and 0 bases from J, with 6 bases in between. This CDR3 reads CASSRGSGNTIYF. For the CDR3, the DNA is TGTGCCAGCAGCAGGGGCTCTGGAAACACCATATATTTT.

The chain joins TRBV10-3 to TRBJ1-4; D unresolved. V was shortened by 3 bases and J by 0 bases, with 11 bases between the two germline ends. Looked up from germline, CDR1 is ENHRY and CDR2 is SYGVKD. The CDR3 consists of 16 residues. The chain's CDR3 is CAISDPARATNEKLFF. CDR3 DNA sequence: TGTGCCATCAGTGACCCGGCACGGGCAACTAATGAAAAACTGTTTTTT.

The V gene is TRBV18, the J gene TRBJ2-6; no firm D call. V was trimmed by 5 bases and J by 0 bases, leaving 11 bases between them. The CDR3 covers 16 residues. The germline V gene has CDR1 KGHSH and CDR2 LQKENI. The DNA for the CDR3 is TGTGCCAGCTCATTAGCTCCCAGCTCTGGGGCCAACGTCCTGACTTTC. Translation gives CASSLAPSSGANVLTF. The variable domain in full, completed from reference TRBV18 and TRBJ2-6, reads NAGVMQNPRHLVRRRGQEARLRCSPMKGHSHVYWYRQLPEEGLKFMVYLQKENIIDESGMPKERFSAEFPKEGPSILRIQQVVRGDSAAYFCASSLAPSSGANVLTFGAGSRLTVL.

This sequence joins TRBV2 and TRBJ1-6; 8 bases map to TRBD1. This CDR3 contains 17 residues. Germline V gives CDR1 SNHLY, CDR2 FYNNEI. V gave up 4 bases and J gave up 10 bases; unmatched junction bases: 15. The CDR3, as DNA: TGTGCCAGCAGTGCCCGGGACAGGTTGACAAAGGGGTCACCCCTCCACTTT. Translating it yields CASSARDRLTKGSPLHF.

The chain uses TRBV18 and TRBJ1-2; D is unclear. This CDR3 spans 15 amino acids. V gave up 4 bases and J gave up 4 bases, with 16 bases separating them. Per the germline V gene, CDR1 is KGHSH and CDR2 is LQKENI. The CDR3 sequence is CASSRPVGRSYGYTF. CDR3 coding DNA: TGTGCCAGCTCACGACCGGTAGGCAGGTCCTATGGCTACACCTTC. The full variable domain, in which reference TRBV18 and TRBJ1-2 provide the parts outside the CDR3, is NAGVMQNPRHLVRRRGQEARLRCSPMKGHSHVYWYRQLPEEGLKFMVYLQKENIIDESGMPKERFSAEFPKEGPSILRIQQVVRGDSAAYFCASSRPVGRSYGYTFGSGTRLTVV.

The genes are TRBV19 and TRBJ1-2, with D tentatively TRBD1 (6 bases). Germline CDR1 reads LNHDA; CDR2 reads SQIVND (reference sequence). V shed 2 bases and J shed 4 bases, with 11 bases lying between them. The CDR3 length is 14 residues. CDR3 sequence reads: CASSINTGSYGYTF. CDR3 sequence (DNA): TGTGCCAGTAGTATAAACACAGGGTCCTATGGCTACACCTTC.

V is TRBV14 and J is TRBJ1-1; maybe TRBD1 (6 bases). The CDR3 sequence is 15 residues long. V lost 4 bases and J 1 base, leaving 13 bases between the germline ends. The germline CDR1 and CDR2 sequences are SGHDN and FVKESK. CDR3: CASSLLGARNTEAFF. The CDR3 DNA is TGTGCCAGCAGCCTCCTGGGGGCGCGGAACACTGAAGCTTTCTTT.

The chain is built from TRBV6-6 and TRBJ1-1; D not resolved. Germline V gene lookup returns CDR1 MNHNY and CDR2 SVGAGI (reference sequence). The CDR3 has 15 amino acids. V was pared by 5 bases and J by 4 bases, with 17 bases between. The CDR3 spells CASSRGAIEATEAFF. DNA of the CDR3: TGTGCCAGCAGTCGAGGCGCTATAGAGGCCACTGAAGCTTTCTTT.